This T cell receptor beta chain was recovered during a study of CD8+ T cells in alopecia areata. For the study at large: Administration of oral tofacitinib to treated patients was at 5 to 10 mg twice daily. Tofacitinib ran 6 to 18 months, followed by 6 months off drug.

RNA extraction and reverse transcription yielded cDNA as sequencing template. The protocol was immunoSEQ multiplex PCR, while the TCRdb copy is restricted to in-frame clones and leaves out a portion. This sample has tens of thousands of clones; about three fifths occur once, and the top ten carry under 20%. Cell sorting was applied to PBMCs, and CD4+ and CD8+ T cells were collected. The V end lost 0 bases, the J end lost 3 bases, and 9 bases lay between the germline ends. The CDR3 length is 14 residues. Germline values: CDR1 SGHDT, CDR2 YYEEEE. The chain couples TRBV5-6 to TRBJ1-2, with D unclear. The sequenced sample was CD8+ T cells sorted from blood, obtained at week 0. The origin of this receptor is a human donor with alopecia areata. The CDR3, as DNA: TGTGCCAGCAGCTTGGTAGCAGAGCACTATGGCTACACCTTC. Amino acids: CASSLVAEHYGYTF.